This T cell receptor beta chain was retrieved from a study of breast tumors, draining lymph nodes, adjacent tissues. Points from the study as a whole: Luminal-like breast cancer showed significantly higher tumor–nontumor repertoire similarity than basal-like. Tumor T cell lymph node origin was a supported hypothesis, not proven. Compared with lymph nodes, tumors were less diverse; compared with nontumor tissue, more.

TCRdb reprocessed the multiplex PCR reads via MiXCR and lists one record per CDR3 protein. The data hold some 200,000 distinct CDR3 sequences, with approximately 31% observed a single time. This clonotype was observed once. Antigen unknown. Breast cancer patients provided tissue from their axillary draining lymph nodes. Germline CDR1 reads SNHLY; CDR2 reads FYNNEI. This CDR3 has 16 amino acids. Deletions cut 4 bases from V and 3 bases from J, with 19 bases between. The TCR originated in a female donor with breast cancer. Some clones in this sample may be carry-over from other donors' samples. Sequenced sample: axillary lymph node tissue. The chain links TRBV2 to TRBJ2-7; TRBD2 is a possible D gene (7 bases). The CDR3 coding sequence is TGTGCCAGCAGTGCTAAAAAAGGGGGGGCGGGCTACGAGCAGTACTTC. Encoded protein: CASSAKKGGAGYEQYF.